One sample yielded the 25 T cell receptor beta chains listed below, sequenced in a study of T cells in Graves' hyperthyroidism and ophthalmopathy. Amplification of TCR beta CDR3 regions was performed using RNA transcripts as template. HTBI primers were employed in a first-round RT-PCR of the TCR CDR3. In TCRdb, the multiplex PCR reads were re-called with MiXCR into one record per CDR3 protein. The sample lists a few hundred thousand distinct CDR3 sequences; more than 12% were seen once. The sequencing sample was made of blood. The receptors shown here come from a woman in her 40s with Graves' hyperthyroidism that later progressed to Graves' ophthalmopathy.

This clonotype was seen repeatedly, ten times or more. The CDR3 spells CSARRDLNNEQFF. CDR3 bases: TGCAGTGCTAGACGGGATCTCAACAATGAGCAGTTCTTC. V is TRBV20-1 and J is TRBJ2-1, with D tentatively TRBD2 (5 bases). The V gene lost 2 bases and the J gene lost 5 bases, with 10 bases spanning the gap. Germline V lookup: CDR1 DFQATT, CDR2 SNEGSKA (reference sequence). The CDR3 is 13 amino acids.

This clonotype was found many times. The V call is TRBV6-1, the J call TRBJ2-2; 12 bases are shared with TRBD2. J gave up 7 bases and V 4 bases, and 7 bases lay outside the gene matches. Germline V lookup: CDR1 MNHNS, CDR2 SASEGT. This CDR3 is 16 amino acids long. CDR3: CASSATSGRYGGELFF. CDR3 nucleotide sequence: TGTGCCAGCAGTGCTACTAGCGGGAGGTACGGCGGGGAGCTGTTTTTT.

This clonotype appeared a few times. The chain is built from TRBV6-1 and TRBJ2-3; 12 positions agree with TRBD2. From germline, CDR1 is MNHNS and CDR2 SASEGT. The V and J ends lost 5 bases and 10 bases, in that order; junction bases with no gene match: 7. The CDR3 consists of 14 residues. CDR3 DNA sequence: TGTGCCAGCAGTTCTTCTAGCGGGAGGGCCTCGCAGTATTTT. As protein: CASSSSSGRASQYF.

This clonotype came up many times. The chain is built from TRBV2 and TRBJ2-3; D may match TRBD1 or TRBD2 (5 bases each). This CDR3 has 15 amino acids. Per germline, CDR1 SNHLY and CDR2 FYNNEI. V was shortened by 6 bases and J by 4 bases, with 17 bases between the two germline ends. The CDR3 here is CASRRDLAGADTQYF. The CDR3 DNA follows: TGTGCCAGCAGGAGGGACCTCGCGGGCGCAGATACGCAGTATTTT.

In its sample, this clonotype was seen many times. The gene calls are TRBV5-1 and TRBJ2-3; D is perhaps TRBD1 (6 bases). The CDR3 has 13 amino acids. The germline CDR1 and CDR2 sequences are SGHRS and YFSETQ. V dropped 5 bases and J dropped 6 bases, with 13 bases sitting between them. The CDR3 protein is CASRARGPDTQYF. CDR3 bases: TGCGCCAGCAGAGCCAGGGGCCCGGATACGCAGTATTTT.

Many counts were recorded for this clonotype. This chain links TRBV2 with TRBJ2-3; 10 nucleotides align to TRBD2. Unmatched junction bases numbered 6, after V lost 7 bases and J lost 2 bases. The CDR3 extends over 15 amino acids. Per the germline V gene, CDR1 is SNHLY and CDR2 is FYNNEI. CDR3 in amino acids: CASTPLAGDTDTQYF. The CDR3 nucleotides are TGTGCCAGCACCCCGCTAGCGGGGGACACAGATACGCAGTATTTT.

This clonotype was observed many times. This rearrangement joins TRBV12-3 or TRBV12-4 to TRBJ1-5; D is uncertain. With 7 bases removed from V and 4 bases from J, the gap between germline ends came to 14 bases. This CDR3 is 14 amino acids long. The CDR3 coding sequence is TGTGCCAGCACTCCCAGCGGGTTTAATCAGCCCCAGCATTTT. It translates to CASTPSGFNQPQHF.

Ten or more counts support this clonotype. The rearrangement links TRBV7-8 to TRBJ2-7; 12 nucleotides match TRBD2. Per the germline V gene, CDR1 is SGHVS and CDR2 is FQNEAQ. Trimming at V came to 5 bases and at J to 5 bases, leaving 10 bases not matched to a gene. This CDR3 spans 16 amino acids. CDR3 sequence reads: CASSRTRLAGVHEQYF. In DNA form, the CDR3 reads TGTGCCAGCAGCCGAACCCGACTAGCGGGAGTCCACGAGCAGTACTTC.

The chain couples TRBV27 to TRBJ2-1, with TRBD2 matching over 12 bases. CDR3 length equals 16 residues. Per the germline V gene, CDR1 is MNHEY and CDR2 is SMNVEV (reference sequence). Unmatched junction bases numbered 8, after V lost 7 bases and J lost 4 bases. CDR3 nucleotide sequence: TGTGCCAGCAAACGATCCGGGACTAGCGGGTACAATGAGCAGTTCTTC. Its translation is CASKRSGTSGYNEQFF.

The chain employs TRBV12-3 or TRBV12-4 and TRBJ2-1; D gene uncertain. V was clipped by 3 bases and J by 3 bases, with 12 bases between them. This CDR3 is 15 amino acids long. CDR3 nucleotide sequence: TGTGCCAGCAGTTTCCCGGGCCCCCTCTACAATGAGCAGTTCTTC. The encoded protein is CASSFPGPLYNEQFF.

This clonotype was seen a handful of times. This chain joins TRBV9 and TRBJ2-1, with D tentatively TRBD1 (5 bases). V gave up 6 bases and J gave up 1 base, with 11 bases separating them. The length of the CDR3 is 14 residues. CDR1 is SGDLS and CDR2 is YYNGEE in the germline V gene. CDR3 region: CASTQGESYNEQFF. DNA of the CDR3: TGTGCCAGCACCCAGGGTGAATCCTACAATGAGCAGTTCTTC.

This clonotype was seen repeatedly, ten times or more. The chain carries TRBV11-2 and TRBJ2-3; D ambiguous. V lost 5 bases, J lost 0 bases, and 9 bases lay in between. Germline CDR1 and CDR2: SGHAT and FQNNGV. This CDR3 comprises 14 residues. CDR3 DNA: TGTGCCAGCAGCACCCAATTTAGCACAGATACGCAGTATTTT. Translation gives CASSTQFSTDTQYF. Using reference TRBV11-2 and TRBJ2-3 for the parts outside the CDR3, the full variable domain is EAGVAQSPRYKIIEKRQSVAFWCNPISGHATLYWYQQILGQGPKLLIQFQNNGVVDDSQLPKDRFSAERLKGVDSTLKIQPAKLEDSAVYLCASSTQFSTDTQYFGPGTRLTVL.

CDR3 residues: CASSYSTSGRAVETQYF. Written as DNA, the CDR3 is TGTGCCAGCAGTTACTCGACTAGCGGGAGGGCCGTGGAGACCCAGTACTTC. The chain joins TRBV6-5 to TRBJ2-5; TRBD2 matches 14 bases. V was pared by 0 bases and J by 5 bases, with 5 bases of the junction left unmatched. From germline, CDR1 is MNHEY and CDR2 SVGAGI. The CDR3 is 17 residues long.

This clonotype has ten or more counts. The V call is TRBV3-1, the J call TRBJ2-1; D is ambiguous. CDR3 length equals 13 residues. V was pared by 6 bases and J by 7 bases, with 13 bases between. CDR1 and CDR2 (germline): LGHDT, YNNKEL (reference sequence). Here the CDR3 reads CASSPLMGNEQFF. CDR3 bases: TGTGCCAGCAGTCCACTCATGGGAAATGAGCAGTTCTTC.

This clonotype occurred many times. The rearrangement uses TRBV27 and TRBJ2-7; D gene unclear. The CDR3 sequence is 13 residues long. The V gene lost 5 bases and the J gene lost 5 bases, with 13 bases spanning the gap. The V gene's germline CDR1 is MNHEY and CDR2 SMNVEV (reference sequence). CDR3 DNA: TGTGCCAGCAGTAGACTTCCCTTGGACGAGCAGTACTTC. This encodes CASSRLPLDEQYF.

This clonotype was observed many times. This sequence joins TRBV6-1 and TRBJ1-5, with D perhaps matching TRBD1 (5 bases). Germline V gene sequence: CDR1 MNHNS, CDR2 SASEGT. The CDR3 length is 16 residues. V was trimmed by 7 bases and J by 4 bases, leaving 20 bases between them. CDR3: CASNVLGRRSNQPQHF. CDR3 sequence (DNA): TGTGCCAGCAATGTACTGGGACGGAGAAGTAATCAGCCCCAGCATTTT.

In its sample, this clonotype was seen many times. The genes are TRBV6-2 or TRBV6-3 and TRBJ2-2, with 8 bases lining up with TRBD1. CDR3 length equals 15 residues. Per germline, CDR1 MNHEY and CDR2 SVGEGT. The junction had 9 bases not matched to a gene; V was cut back by 6 bases and J by 6 bases. The CDR3: CASSPMDRDAGELFF. The CDR3 region has the DNA TGTGCCAGCAGCCCCATGGACAGGGATGCCGGGGAGCTGTTTTTT.

This clonotype occurred many times. This chain links TRBV20-1 with TRBJ1-5, with 7 bases identical to TRBD1. CDR1 and CDR2 (germline): DFQATT, SNEGSKA (reference sequence). CDR3 length equals 14 residues. The ends lost 6 bases at V and 5 bases at J; junction bases unmatched: 10. As DNA, the CDR3 is TGCAGTGCAACTACCGACAGGGCCGATCAGCCCCAGCATTTT. It is translated as CSATTDRADQPQHF.

In regard to this clonotype: A single base separates this from a much larger clone, so it may be a read error. In DNA, the CDR3 is TGTGCCAGCAGTGAAGACAGGTTTAGCAAGCAGCCCCAGCATTTT. Protein sequence: CASSEDRFSKQPQHF. This chain uses TRBV6-1 with TRBJ1-5; D might be TRBD1 (5 bases). The CDR3 sequence is 15 residues long. Germline V CDR1 and CDR2: MNHNS, SASEGT.

This chain joins TRBV29-1 and TRBJ1-2; D is undetermined. V lost 6 bases and J 6 bases, leaving 14 bases between the germline ends. CDR1 and CDR2 from the germline V gene are SQVTM and ANQGSEA. The CDR3 is made up of 12 amino acids. The CDR3 region is CSVPWVLHGYTF. The CDR3 coding sequence is TGCAGCGTGCCCTGGGTCCTCCATGGCTACACCTTC.

The table lists this clonotype with many counts. The rearrangement links TRBV24-1 to TRBJ2-3; D may be TRBD1 (6 bases). Trimming cost V 10 bases and J 2 bases, with 9 bases left between them. Per the germline V gene, CDR1 is KGHDR and CDR2 is SFDVKD. CDR3 length: 12 amino acids. The CDR3 DNA reads TGTGCCACTCAGGGGTCCACAGATACGCAGTATTTT. Translating gives CATQGSTDTQYF.

This clonotype was detected ten times or more. The chain links TRBV2 to TRBJ2-7; D is ambiguous. Looked up from germline, CDR1 is SNHLY and CDR2 is FYNNEI. This CDR3 has 13 amino acids. V lost 5 bases to trimming and J lost 4 bases, with 12 bases between them. CDR3 loop: CASSWTSLYEQYF. CDR3 nucleotides: TGTGCCAGCAGTTGGACGAGCCTTTACGAGCAGTACTTC.

This clonotype occurred many times. The chain has TRBV20-1 and TRBJ2-7; weak D call: TRBD2 (5 bases). The CDR3 covers 15 residues. V lost 1 base to trimming and J lost 3 bases, with 16 bases between them. Per the germline V gene, CDR1 is DFQATT and CDR2 is SNEGSKA (reference sequence). The CDR3 spells CSARVEFAGNYEQYF. The CDR3, as DNA: TGCAGTGCTAGAGTTGAGTTCGCGGGCAACTACGAGCAGTACTTC.

Remarks on this clonotype: This may stem from a read error, because a much larger clone lies one nucleotide away. The chain carries TRBV6-5 and TRBJ2-7, with D possibly matching TRBD1 (8 bases). Germline-derived CDR1 and CDR2 are MNHEY and SVGAGI. This CDR3 is built from 14 residues. CDR3 in DNA: TGTGCCAGCAGTCACCTGACAGGGGACTACGAGCAGTGCTTC. This encodes CASSHLTGDYEQCF.

Ten or more counts support this clonotype. The V gene is TRBV12-3 or TRBV12-4, the J gene TRBJ2-5; a possible D gene is TRBD2 (6 bases). V gave up 3 bases and J gave up 5 bases, with 13 bases separating them. The CDR3 totals 14 residues. DNA of the CDR3: TGTGCCAGCAGTTTGAATGGGGACTCTGAGACCCAGTACTTC. Its protein product is CASSLNGDSETQYF.